This record looks at one TCR beta chain sequence and its context. Its specificity is unknown. Use of 60 Vbeta and 13 Jbeta primers characterized the PCR. Assay used: immunoSEQ multiplex PCR; TCRdb lists only in-frame clones, some missing. Of 180,000 or so clones listed, around 62% are singletons. The source of the sample is a study of cytomegalovirus exposure and HLA in healthy donors. The wider study: Genetic ancestry analysis placed more than 80% of the 300 to 500 donors that were genotyped in the Caucasian-associated cluster.

This CDR3 contains 15 residues. Germline CDR1 and CDR2: SGHVS and FQNEAQ. V gave up 4 bases and J gave up 0 bases, with 12 bases separating them. The donors were healthy bone marrow donors. Although they were nominally healthy when sampled, donors likely had unrecorded immune exposures. Study outcomes and limitations: Among the sequence variants, a highly shared cluster was likely an artifact of sequencing.

The TCR was taken from a man aged 35-49 years in good health and CMV-seronegative. The sample comprised PBMCs. The rearrangement uses TRBV7-8 and TRBJ1-1, with TRBD1 as a possible D gene (5 bases). CDR3 sequence (DNA): TGTGCCAGCAGCTCTCAGGGCTTCATGAACACTGAAGCTTTCTTT. Protein product: CASSSQGFMNTEAFF.